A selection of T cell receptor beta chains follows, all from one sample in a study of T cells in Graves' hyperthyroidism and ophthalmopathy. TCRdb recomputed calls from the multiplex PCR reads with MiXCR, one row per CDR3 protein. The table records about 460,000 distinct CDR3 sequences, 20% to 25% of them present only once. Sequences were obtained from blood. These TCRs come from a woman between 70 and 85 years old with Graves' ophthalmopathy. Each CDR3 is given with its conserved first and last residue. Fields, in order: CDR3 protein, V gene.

CDR3 protein: CASSLALAGVNTGELFF
V gene: TRBV12-3/TRBV12-4

CDR3 protein: CATSDPGGARGYTF
V gene: TRBV24-1

CDR3 protein: CASSIFGSNQPQHF
V gene: TRBV19

CDR3 protein: CASSPSGAPGAGNTIYF
V gene: TRBV4-2

CDR3 protein: CASSFGLAGTMSGELFF
V gene: TRBV5-1

CDR3 protein: CASSARGAGRTDTQYF
V gene: TRBV9

CDR3 protein: CAGGGPASREAFF
V gene: TRBV28

CDR3 protein: CASSFIVGDSGRDSPLHF
V gene: TRBV12-3/TRBV12-4

CDR3 protein: CAISESTPLGVTDTQYF
V gene: TRBV10-3

CDR3 protein: CASGSPKAYF
V gene: TRBV6-2/TRBV6-3

CDR3 protein: CASSYHTQGTSTDTQYF
V gene: TRBV28

CDR3 protein: CATSDLYSDEQFF
V gene: TRBV24-1

CDR3 protein: CASSLAGDRGYGYTF
V gene: TRBV7-8

CDR3 protein: CASSQDVRRGYTF
V gene: TRBV4-1

CDR3 protein: CASSYSVGLAGSNEQFF
V gene: TRBV6-6

CDR3 protein: CANSQRQFQEPQYF
V gene: TRBV3-1

CDR3 protein: CASSQGDSTSEQYF
V gene: TRBV3-1

CDR3 protein: CSARDTRSYEQYF
V gene: TRBV20-1

CDR3 protein: CASSKWGTFF
V gene: TRBV2

CDR3 protein: CSASRVGRGETQYF
V gene: TRBV20-1

CDR3 protein: CASSYEAPQYSPLHF
V gene: TRBV6-5

CDR3 protein: CASGQTLLAGVTYNEQFF
V gene: TRBV12-5

CDR3 protein: CASSLLPFDTQYF
V gene: TRBV27

CDR3 protein: CSARRGTGGNQPQHF
V gene: TRBV20-1

CDR3 protein: CASSRRDRVNYGYTF
V gene: TRBV6-1

CDR3 protein: CASSRQPNTEAFF
V gene: TRBV12-3/TRBV12-4

CDR3 protein: CASRFLGLPYEQYF
V gene: TRBV6-2/TRBV6-3

CDR3 protein: CASSQSTGSPYEQYF
V gene: TRBV3-1

CDR3 protein: CASSSPTHSYEQYF
V gene: TRBV6-1

CDR3 protein: CASSDGRGYEQYF
V gene: TRBV2

CDR3 protein: CASSLRGREGSYEQYF
V gene: TRBV7-9

CDR3 protein: CASSLFQENGYTF
V gene: TRBV28